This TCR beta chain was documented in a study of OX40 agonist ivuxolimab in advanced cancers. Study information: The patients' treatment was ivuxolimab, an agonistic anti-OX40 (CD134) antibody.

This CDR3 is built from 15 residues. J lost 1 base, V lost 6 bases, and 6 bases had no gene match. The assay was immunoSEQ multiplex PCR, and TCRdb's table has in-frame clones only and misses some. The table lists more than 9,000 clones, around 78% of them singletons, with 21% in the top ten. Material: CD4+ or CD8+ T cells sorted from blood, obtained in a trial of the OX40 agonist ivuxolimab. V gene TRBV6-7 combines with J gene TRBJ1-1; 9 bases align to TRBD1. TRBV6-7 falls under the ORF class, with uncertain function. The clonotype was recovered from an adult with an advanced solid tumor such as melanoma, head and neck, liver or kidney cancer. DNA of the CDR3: TGTGCCAGCAGCTCGAGACAGGGGGGGAACACTGAAGCTTTCTTT. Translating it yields CASSSRQGGNTEAFF.